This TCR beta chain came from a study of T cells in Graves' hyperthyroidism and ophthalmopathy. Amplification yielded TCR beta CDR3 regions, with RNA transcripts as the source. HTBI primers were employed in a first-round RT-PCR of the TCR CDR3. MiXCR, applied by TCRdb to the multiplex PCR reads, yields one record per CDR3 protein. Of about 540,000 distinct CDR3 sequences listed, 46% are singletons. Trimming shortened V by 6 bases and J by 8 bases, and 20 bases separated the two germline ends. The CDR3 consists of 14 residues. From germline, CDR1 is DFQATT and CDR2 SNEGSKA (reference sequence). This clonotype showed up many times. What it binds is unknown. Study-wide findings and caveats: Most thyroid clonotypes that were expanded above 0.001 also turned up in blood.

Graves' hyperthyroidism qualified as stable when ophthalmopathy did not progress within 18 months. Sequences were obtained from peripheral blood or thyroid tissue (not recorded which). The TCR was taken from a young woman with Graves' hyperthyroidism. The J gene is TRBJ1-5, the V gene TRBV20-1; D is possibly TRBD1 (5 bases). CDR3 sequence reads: CSANPAGGWKPQHF. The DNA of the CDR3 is TGCAGTGCCAATCCGGCGGGGGGTTGGAAGCCCCAGCATTTT.